This T cell receptor beta chain was obtained from a study of T cell repertoires in cytomegalovirus infection. TCRdb redid the calling of the reads with MiXCR, one entry per CDR3 protein. Of about 600,000 distinct CDR3 sequences in the sample, about 24% were seen once. This clonotype has ten or more counts. Material: CD8+ T cells from PBMCs. The receptor was derived from a human donor in good health (CMV status not recorded). Some clones in this sample may be carry-over from other donors' samples.

CDR3 loop: CASSFTTRGTEAFF. The DNA for the CDR3 is TGTGCCAGCAGCTTTACCACAAGGGGAACTGAAGCTTTCTTT. The chain has TRBV28 and TRBJ1-1; a weak D match, TRBD1 (5 bases). The CDR3 contains 14 residues. V lost 6 bases to trimming and J lost 5 bases, with 16 bases between them. The germline CDR1 and CDR2 sequences are MDHEN and SYDVKM.